This paragraph reports one T cell receptor beta chain. Antigen specificity is unknown. Its ends do not fully match the called genes, so a read error is possible. This CDR3 spans 14 amino acids. Germline lookup yields CDR1 SNHLY and CDR2 FYNNEI. This sample stems from a study of glioma-infiltrating T cells. Study-wide findings and caveats: Only very few CDR3 sequences appeared in both tissue and blood. Above-expected tissue-blood divergence occurred in all gliomas, most in low-grade ones.

Using RNA template, CDR3s of TCR alpha and beta were amplified with iRepertoire arm-PCR. For one-step reverse transcription and amplification, about 90-400 ng of tissue mRNA or PBMC total RNA was used. From the multiplex PCR reads, TCRdb called clonotypes with MiXCR, one entry per CDR3 protein. The sample has about 180,000 distinct CDR3 sequences, around 40% seen once. This chain links TRBV2 with TRBJ1-4, with a possible D match to TRBD1 (5 bases). The clonotype was recovered from a human donor with low-grade glioma or glioblastoma, undergoing nonglioma brain surgery, or in good health (not recorded which). Sequencing was performed on glioma tissue, nonneoplastic brain tissue, or PBMCs (not recorded which). CDR3 sequence: CATGAARTNEKMFF. The DNA of the CDR3 is TGTGCGACTGGGGCGGCAAGAACTAATGAAAAAATGTTTTTT. Using reference TRBV2 and TRBJ1-4 for the parts outside the CDR3, the full variable domain is EPEVTQTPSHQVTQMGQEVILRCVPISNHLYFYWYRQILGQKVEFLVSFYNNEISEKSEIFDDQFSVERPDGSNFTLKIRSTKLEDSAMYFCATGAARTNEKMFFGSGTQLSVL.